This note documents a single T cell receptor gamma chain sequence. This clone was observed a few times. It lacks a known antigen. Nothing much larger sits one base from this clone, and base qualities are not available. Including cysteine and phenylalanine, the CDR3 has 12 amino acids. Only the CDR3 part of the read is kept: 36 bases, read in frame from the first base. V is trimmed back by 7 bases and J by 8 bases, and the junction contains 11 bases that no gene match accounts for. The germline V gene (reference sequence) supplies CDR1 VTNTFY and CDR2 YDVSTARD. This sample is part of a study of intestinal T cells in coeliac disease (dated by TCRdb to about 2020). Context from the whole study: Coeliac patients were found to be much younger than controls, with mean ages of approximately 16.0 versus 58 years recorded in the TRG cohort. In the TCR-delta (TRD) cohort, there were duodenal biopsies from approximately 10 coeliac disease patients and approximately 10 non-coeliac controls. Duodenal biopsies from over 30 coeliac disease patients and 20 to 25 non-coeliac controls were included in a second, larger TCR-gamma (TRG) cohort.

Here is what the overall study found, with its caveats: In training, clustering based on TRD kmers put all 22 biopsies in the right class, and the reported leave-one-out accuracy was more than 75%. FFPE-derived DNA was found to be relatively degraded, and loss of a proportion of TCR sequences in each sample was likely caused by this degradation. TRG clustering correctly classified most of the 54 biopsies (about 94%), with a reported leave-one-out accuracy of about 87%. Repeated CDR3 amino acid sequences could not be distinguished from PCR duplicates. A significant age difference was observed between coeliac and control groups, although significant classification was not yielded by an age-split analysis.

Receptors were amplified or captured by multiplex PCR. This sample was sequenced with an Ion Torrent PGM. TRG repertoires were amplified from 150 to 200 ng of biopsy DNA using the LymphoTrack kit, whose primers carry Illumina adapters. TRG amplicons were purified with AMPure XP beads, quantified on a 2100 Bioanalyzer, and pooled equimolarly. TRG libraries were sequenced on an Ion PGM instrument. The published analysis was carried out like this. FastX removed reads in which more than 10% of nucleotides fell below the per-patient third-quartile quality score. Reads were aligned with IMGT/HighV-QUEST to assign V, D and J genes, identify CDR3 regions and assess functionality. Sequences were converted to amino acids, and every sequence predicted to be non-functional was removed. CDR3s were split into kmers with and without positional annotation, PCA was performed on kmer frequencies, and samples were clustered using all 1023 combinations of PCs 1-10. Leave-one-out cross-validation was used to validate the classification, with parameters re-optimised on the remaining samples in each round. Using the vegan R package, Shannon diversity was calculated from repeated random subsamples whose size matched the lowest read count. Clone calls in TCRdb were regenerated from the public reads with CATT, after which identical DNA sequences shared one row. The V and J calls were not made by the authors but by TCRdb's processing. The sample table holds around 1,800 gamma-chain clones, of which 45% to 50% were seen once. Of the sample, 7.3% is held by the ten largest clones.

For each case, genomic DNA was isolated from ten 5-um FFPE scrolls with the QIAamp DNA FFPE tissue kit. Fully anonymised formalin-fixed paraffin-embedded duodenal biopsies surplus to diagnostic needs were used to test TCR repertoire-based classification of coeliac disease. The rearranged segments are TRGV3 and TRGJ1 or TRGJ2. The receptor was isolated from a human donor with celiac disease. Source material: a duodenal biopsy. The nucleotide sequence is TGTGCCACCTGCCTCAACGGGCATAAGAAACTCTTT. This yields the protein CATCLNGHKKLF.